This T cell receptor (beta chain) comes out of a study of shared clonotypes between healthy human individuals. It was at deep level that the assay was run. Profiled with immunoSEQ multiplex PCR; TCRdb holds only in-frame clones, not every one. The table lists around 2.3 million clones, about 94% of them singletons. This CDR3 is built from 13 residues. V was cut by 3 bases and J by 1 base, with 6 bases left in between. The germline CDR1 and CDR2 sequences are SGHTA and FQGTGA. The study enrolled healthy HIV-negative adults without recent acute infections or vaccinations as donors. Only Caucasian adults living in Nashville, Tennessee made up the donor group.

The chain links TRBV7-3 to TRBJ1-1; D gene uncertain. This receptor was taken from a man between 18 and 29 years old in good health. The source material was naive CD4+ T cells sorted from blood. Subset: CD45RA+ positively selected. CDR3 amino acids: CASSLVKNTEAFF. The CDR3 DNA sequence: TGTGCCAGCAGCTTGGTCAAGAACACTGAAGCTTTCTTT.